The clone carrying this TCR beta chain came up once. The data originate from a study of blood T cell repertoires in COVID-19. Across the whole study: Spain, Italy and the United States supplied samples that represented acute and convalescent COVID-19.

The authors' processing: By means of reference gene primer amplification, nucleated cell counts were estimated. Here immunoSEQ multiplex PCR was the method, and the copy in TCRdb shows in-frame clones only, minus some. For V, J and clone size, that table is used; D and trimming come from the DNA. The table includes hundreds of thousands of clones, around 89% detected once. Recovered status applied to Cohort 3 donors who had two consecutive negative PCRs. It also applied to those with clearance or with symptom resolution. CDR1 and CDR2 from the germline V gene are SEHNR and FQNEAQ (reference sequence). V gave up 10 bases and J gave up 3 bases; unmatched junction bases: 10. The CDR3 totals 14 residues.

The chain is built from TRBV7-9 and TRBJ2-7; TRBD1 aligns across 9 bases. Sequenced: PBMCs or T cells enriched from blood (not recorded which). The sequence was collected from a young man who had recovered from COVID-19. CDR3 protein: CATSSWDRVYEQYF. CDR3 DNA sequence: TGTGCCACCTCGAGCTGGGACAGGGTCTACGAGCAGTACTTC.